These 22 T cell receptor beta chains share one sample of origin, sequenced in a study of T cells in women clearing cervical HPV infection. Clones were sequenced by immunoSEQ multiplex PCR, and TCRdb holds only the in-frame ones, with some missing. This sample's table reports 40,000 or so clones. The sequenced material came from blood buffy coat. The receptor set was obtained from a woman aged 18 to 75 with a cervical HPV16 infection that either progressed to CIN3+ or cleared (not recorded which).

With respect to this clone: The read comes to an end 3 residues before the CDR3 does, leaving the germline J gene to fill in the end. V gene TRBV18 combines with J gene TRBJ1-2; D may be TRBD1 (5 bases). Germline V gene lookup returns CDR1 KGHSH and CDR2 LQKENI. The CDR3 extends over 15 amino acids. CDR3 sequence reads: CASSPIWGLIYDYTF. The covered CDR3 bases are TGTGCCAGCTCACCAATTTGGGGACTGATTTACGAC.

Comment on this clone: The DNA ends 3 residues before the CDR3 does, and the rest of the CDR3 is filled in from the germline J gene. The chain uses TRBV6-2 or TRBV6-3 and TRBJ2-2; the D gene is possibly TRBD1 (5 bases). The germline gives CDR1 MNHEY, CDR2 SVGEGT. This CDR3 comprises 13 residues. The sequenced CDR3 bases are TGTGCCAGCACGGAGTCTGGGGCCAACGTG. It yields the protein CASTESGANV. The full CDR3 sequence reads CASTESGANVLFF.

Concerning this clone itself: The observed sequence ends 3 residues before the CDR3 terminus, with the missing tail filled in from the germline J gene. The chain carries TRBV7-2 and TRBJ2-7; D unclear. The CDR3 covers 12 residues. Germline V gene data show CDR1 as SGHTA and CDR2 as FQGNSA. V lost 5 bases to trimming and J lost 3 bases, with 8 bases between them. Partial CDR3 DNA: TGTGCCAGCAGCAGCCTCGACTACGAG. Residues: CASSSLDYE. In full, the CDR3 is CASSSLDYEQYF. The full variable domain, its missing parts supplied by reference TRBV7-2 and TRBJ2-7, is GAGVSQSPSNKVTEKGKDVELRCDPISGHTALYWYRQSLGQGLEFLIYFQGNSAPDKSGLPSDRFSAERTGGSVSTLTIQRTQQEDSAVYLCASSSLDYEQYFGPGTRLTVT.

This CDR3 is CASSTRAGWAFF. CDR3 bases read: TGTGCCAGCAGCACCCGGGCAGGGTGG. This chain joins TRBV7-9 and TRBJ1-1; the D gene is possibly TRBD1 (5 bases). The CDR3 end falls 3 residues outside the read, so it is completed with the germline J gene. Germline CDR1 and CDR2: SEHNR and FQNEAQ (reference sequence). This CDR3 has 12 amino acids.

On this clone: The missing CDR3 end, 3 residues past where the read stops, is filled in from the germline J gene. The chain couples TRBV19 to TRBJ2-4, with 7 nucleotides matching TRBD1. Looked up from germline, CDR1 is LNHDA and CDR2 is SQIVND (reference sequence). The CDR3 consists of 15 residues. The CDR3: CASTETGPSNYGQYF. The sequenced part of the CDR3 DNA is TGTGCCAGCACTGAGACAGGGCCATCCAACTATGGT.

About this clone itself: Read coverage stops 3 residues before the CDR3 terminus; the germline J gene supplies the remainder. This chain joins TRBV5-1 and TRBJ1-6; no reliable D call. The CDR3 is 16 amino acids. The V end lost 6 bases, the J end lost 0 bases, and 13 bases lay between the germline ends. CDR1 and CDR2 from the germline V gene are SGHRS and YFSETQ. CDR3 DNA, as far as it was read: TGCGCCAGCAAACAGAGCCAAGACTCCTATAATTCACCC. Amino acid sequence: CASKQSQDSYNSP. The full CDR3 reads CASKQSQDSYNSPLHF.

Note on this clone: The read terminates 3 residues before the CDR3 end, so the remaining end is supplied by the germline J gene. The V and J genes are TRBV7-6 and TRBJ1-2; D is perhaps TRBD1 (6 bases). The CDR3 consists of 14 residues. V was trimmed by 3 bases and J by 4 bases, leaving 12 bases between them. Germline CDR1 is SGHVS and CDR2 is FNYEAQ. Incomplete CDR3 DNA: TGTGCCAGCAGCTTGGAGGGGGGGACCTATGGC. Protein sequence: CASSLEGGTYG. The CDR3 in its entirety is CASSLEGGTYGYTF.

On this clone itself: Read coverage stops 3 residues before the CDR3 terminus; the germline J gene supplies the remainder. The V and J genes are TRBV28 and TRBJ2-2, with 9 positions matching TRBD1. Germline values: CDR1 MDHEN, CDR2 SYDVKM. V shed 2 bases, J shed 4 bases, and the junction held 11 bases outside the gene matches. This CDR3 has 18 amino acids. The CDR3 reads CASSLIGTGTRGTGELFF. The part of the CDR3 DNA that was read is TGTGCCAGCAGTTTAATCGGGACAGGGACTCGTGGCACCGGGGAG.

In regard to this clone: From the germline J gene comes the end of the CDR3, since the read stops 3 residues before it. The rearrangement links TRBV28 to TRBJ2-6; 8 bases line up with TRBD2. The length of the CDR3 is 18 residues. Germline loops: CDR1 MDHEN, CDR2 SYDVKM. J lost 0 bases, V lost 4 bases, and 8 bases had no gene match. CDR3 residues: CASSSPLLAVSGANVLTF. The sequenced part of the CDR3 DNA is TGTGCCAGCAGTTCCCCCCTACTAGCGGTCTCTGGGGCCAACGTC.

On this clone itself: The sequence runs out 3 residues before the end of the CDR3; the remainder is reconstructed from the germline J gene. The V call is TRBV18, the J call TRBJ2-4; D is uncertain. Germline lookup yields CDR1 KGHSH and CDR2 LQKENI. This CDR3 is 13 amino acids long. CDR3 bases read: TGTGCCAGCTCACCTCTCCCAGTTTCTGGT. Protein product: CASSPLPVSG. The full CDR3 sequence reads CASSPLPVSGQYF.

As for this clone: The CDR3 extends 3 residues past the end of the read, so its final part is completed from the germline J gene. V usage is TRBV6-1 and J usage is TRBJ1-2; D might be TRBD1 (6 bases). The germline gives CDR1 MNHNS, CDR2 SASEGT. CDR3 length: 14 amino acids. The part of the CDR3 DNA that was read is TGTGCCAGCAGTCAAGGACAGAGCTCCTACGAC. Residues: CASSQGQSSYD. The full CDR3 is CASSQGQSSYDYTF.

Comments on this clone: The CDR3 extends 3 residues past the end of the read, so its final part is completed from the germline J gene. The rearrangement joins TRBV7-2 to TRBJ1-2, with 11 bases lining up with TRBD1. The junction had 6 bases not matched to a gene; V was cut back by 5 bases and J by 4 bases. CDR1 and CDR2 (germline): SGHTA, FQGNSA. The CDR3 spans 15 residues. The CDR3: CASSTRDRGIYGYTF. The DNA read from the CDR3 is TGTGCCAGCAGCACCCGGGACAGGGGGATCTATGGC.

In regard to this clone: The read gets to within 3 residues of the CDR3 end, and the germline J gene fills in the rest. The chain combines TRBV6-1 with TRBJ1-2; D is unclear. Germline V CDR1 and CDR2: MNHNS, SASEGT. The CDR3 is made up of 16 amino acids. CDR3 in amino acids: CASSEALEGFKEGYTF. The DNA read from the CDR3 is TGTGCCAGCAGTGAAGCGCTGGAAGGGTTTAAAGAAGGC.

As concerns this clone: One junction end disagrees with the germline gene, perhaps due to a read error. The read finishes 3 residues shy of the CDR3 end, and the germline J gene is used to complete it. V and J are TRBV29-1 and TRBJ2-3; perhaps TRBD1 as D (5 bases). This CDR3 is built from 12 residues. Germline V gives CDR1 SQVTM, CDR2 ANQGSEA. The CDR3: CSGEPRVDTQYF. CDR3 bases read: TGCAGCGGTGAACCCAGGGTAGATACG.

A note on this clone: With the read ending 3 residues before the CDR3 end, the germline J gene is used to fill in that end. The chain is built from TRBV29-1 and TRBJ2-3, with 9 bases that match TRBD2. The J segment lost 4 bases and the V segment lost 4 bases, leaving 18 bases of the junction unmatched. The CDR3 length is 18 residues. Germline CDR1 is SQVTM and CDR2 is ANQGSEA. The CDR3: CSVVRGLAWGDISDTQYF. CDR3 DNA, as far as it was read: TGCAGCGTTGTGAGAGGACTAGCGTGGGGGGACATTTCAGATACG.

Comment on this clone: The read is 3 residues too short to cover the CDR3 end, so that end is filled in from the germline J gene. The same CDR3 can be traced to other DNA sequences in this sample. V is TRBV7-9 and J is TRBJ1-1; D is possibly TRBD1 (6 bases). Trimming took off 5 bases at V and 0 bases at J, with 10 bases between the two ends. Germline CDR1 is SEHNR and CDR2 is FQNEAQ (reference sequence). CDR3 size: 14 residues. The sequenced part of the CDR3 DNA is TGTGCCAGCAGCCTACGACAGGTGAACACTGAA. This codes for CASSLRQVNTE. Given in full, the CDR3 is CASSLRQVNTEAFF.

A remark on this clone: The read ends 3 residues before the CDR3 terminus; that terminus is restored from the germline J gene. V usage is TRBV7-9 and J usage is TRBJ1-2; perhaps TRBD1 as D (6 bases). Deletions cut 0 bases from V and 4 bases from J, with 6 bases between. This CDR3 has 13 amino acids. Germline CDR1 and CDR2: SEHNR and FQNEAQ (reference sequence). CDR3: CASSLADSYGYTF. The DNA read from the CDR3 is TGTGCCAGCAGCTTAGCGGACAGCTATGGC.

This clone is medium-sized by frequency. The read is 3 residues too short to cover the CDR3 end, so that end is filled in from the germline J gene. This chain links TRBV19 with TRBJ1-1, with D unresolved. Germline loops: CDR1 LNHDA, CDR2 SQIVND (reference sequence). V lost 5 bases and J lost 1, with 14 bases in between. The CDR3 covers 15 residues. The CDR3 reads CASSVLGVENTEAFF. The CDR3 DNA, read in part, is TGTGCCAGTAGTGTCCTCGGGGTGGAGAACACTGAA.

Concerning this clone itself: The sequenced fragment ends 3 residues before the CDR3 boundary, so the rest is inferred from the germline J gene. This rearrangement joins TRBV5-6 to TRBJ1-2; 11 nucleotides align to TRBD1. CDR3 length: 14 residues. The germline V gene has CDR1 SGHDT and CDR2 YYEEEE. CDR3 DNA (partial): TGTGCCAGCAGACAGGGGACAGGGGGGGACGAC. This encodes CASRQGTGGDD. The entire CDR3 sequence reads CASRQGTGGDDYTF.

On this clone: With the read ending 3 residues before the CDR3 end, the germline J gene is used to fill in that end. This chain uses TRBV29-1 with TRBJ1-1; D might be TRBD1 (5 bases). Per germline, CDR1 SQVTM and CDR2 ANQGSEA. Trimming removed 4 bases from V and 2 bases from J, with 17 bases in between. CDR3 length: 15 residues. The DNA read from the CDR3 is TGCAGCGTTGTCTCACCCGAAAGGGGAAACACTGAA. Protein sequence: CSVVSPERGNTE. The CDR3 as a whole reads CSVVSPERGNTEAFF.

In regard to this clone: The read is 3 residues too short to cover the CDR3 end, so that end is filled in from the germline J gene. The J gene is TRBJ2-7, the V gene TRBV19; TRBD1 might be the D (5 bases). The CDR3 spans 14 residues. Germline-derived CDR1 and CDR2 are LNHDA and SQIVND (reference sequence). Trimming removed 5 bases from V and 0 bases from J, with 11 bases in between. The CDR3 bases that were read are TGTGCCAGTAGTCCGACAGATAACTCCTACGAG. Protein: CASSPTDNSYE. The entire CDR3 is CASSPTDNSYEQYF.

Comments on this clone: The CDR3 extends 3 residues past the end of the read, so its final part is completed from the germline J gene. The V gene is TRBV18, the J gene TRBJ1-2; D call uncertain. Germline V gene sequence: CDR1 KGHSH, CDR2 LQKENI. The CDR3 spans 14 residues. The CDR3 loop reads CASSPTWITDTYTF. Incomplete CDR3 DNA: TGTGCCAGCTCACCAACCTGGATTACAGATACC.